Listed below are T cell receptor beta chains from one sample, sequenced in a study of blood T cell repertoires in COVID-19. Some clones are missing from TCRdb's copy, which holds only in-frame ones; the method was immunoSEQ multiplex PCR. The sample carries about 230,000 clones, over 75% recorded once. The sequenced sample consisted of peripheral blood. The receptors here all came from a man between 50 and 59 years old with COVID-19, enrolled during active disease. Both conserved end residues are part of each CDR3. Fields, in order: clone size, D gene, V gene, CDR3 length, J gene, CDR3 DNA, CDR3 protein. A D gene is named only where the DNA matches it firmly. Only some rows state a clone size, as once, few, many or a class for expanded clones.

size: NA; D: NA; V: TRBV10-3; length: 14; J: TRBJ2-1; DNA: TGTGCCACCAAAAGAAGACAGAACTACAATGAGCAGTTCTTC; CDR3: CATKRRQNYNEQFF
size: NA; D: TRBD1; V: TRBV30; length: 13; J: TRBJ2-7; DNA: TGTGCCTCCACCGGGACAGGGGCCTACGAGCAGTACTTC; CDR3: CASTGTGAYEQYF
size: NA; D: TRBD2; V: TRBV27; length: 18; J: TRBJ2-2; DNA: TGTGCCAGCAGTTTATGGGGACTAGCGGGGGGGCGCACCGGGGAGCTGTTTTTT; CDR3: CASSLWGLAGGRTGELFF
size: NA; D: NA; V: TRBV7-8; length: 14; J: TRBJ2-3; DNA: TGTGCCAGCAGCTTAGCGGGAGTTGTAGATACGCAGTATTTT; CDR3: CASSLAGVVDTQYF
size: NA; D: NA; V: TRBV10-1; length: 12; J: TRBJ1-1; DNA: TGCGCCAGCAGTGAGGACCCTCAGGATGCTTTCTTT; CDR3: CASSEDPQDAFF
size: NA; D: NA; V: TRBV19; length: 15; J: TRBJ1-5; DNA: TGTGCCAGTAGTGGCGGCGGGGGGAGCCATCAGCCCCAGCATTTT; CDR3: CASSGGGGSHQPQHF
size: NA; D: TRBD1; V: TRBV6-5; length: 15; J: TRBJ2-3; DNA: TGTGCCAGCAGCCTGGGACAGGGGATTACAGATACGCAGTATTTT; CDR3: CASSLGQGITDTQYF
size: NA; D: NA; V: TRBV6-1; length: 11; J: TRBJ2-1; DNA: TGTGCCAGCAGTGAAAGCAGGGAAGTAGTCTTC; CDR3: CASSESREVVF
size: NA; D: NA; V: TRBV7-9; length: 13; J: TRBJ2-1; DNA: TGTGCCAGCAGCCCCGCCATGGGCGATGAGCAGTTCTTC; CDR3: CASSPAMGDEQFF
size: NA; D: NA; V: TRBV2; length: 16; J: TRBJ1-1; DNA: TGTGCCAGGACCCTAACTCCCGGTCAGGGGAACACTGAAGCTTTCTTT; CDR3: CARTLTPGQGNTEAFF
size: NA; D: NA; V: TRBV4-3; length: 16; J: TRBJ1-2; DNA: TGCGCCAGCAGCCAAGACTCGGGGGGAGCTAACTATGGCTACACCTTC; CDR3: CASSQDSGGANYGYTF
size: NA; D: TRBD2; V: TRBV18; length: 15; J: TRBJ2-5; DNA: TGTGCCAGCTCACCAAAACTAGCGACCCAAGAGACCCAGTACTTC; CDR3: CASSPKLATQETQYF
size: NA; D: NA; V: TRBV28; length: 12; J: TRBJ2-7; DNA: TGTGCCAGCAGTTTAGTCCTCTACGAGCAGTACTTC; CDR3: CASSLVLYEQYF
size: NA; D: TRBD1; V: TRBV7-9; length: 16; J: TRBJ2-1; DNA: TGTGCCAGCAGCTTTTACACAGGGGGCGCTTGGAATGAGCAGTTCTTC; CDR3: CASSFYTGGAWNEQFF
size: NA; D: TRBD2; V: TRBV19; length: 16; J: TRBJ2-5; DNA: TGTGCCAGTAGTTCCGGACTAGCGGGACAACAAGAGACCCAGTACTTC; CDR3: CASSSGLAGQQETQYF
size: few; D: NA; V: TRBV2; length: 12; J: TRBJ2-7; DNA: TGTGCCAGCAGCCCGACTAGCTACGAGCAGTACTTC; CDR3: CASSPTSYEQYF